This passage covers 17 T cell receptor beta chains from one sample sequenced in a study of T cell clonality in common variable immunodeficiency. Points from the study as a whole: Common variable immunodeficiency TCR beta sequences reportedly had fewer deletions and N-nucleotide insertions.

Their specific antigens are unknown. Generated by immunoSEQ multiplex PCR, the TCRdb table keeps only in-frame clones and is missing some. The specimen has 23,000 or so clones, none found just once. The sample was peripheral blood mononuclear cells. The source is a human donor with common variable immunodeficiency.

This clone was seen only a few times. One junction end does not reproduce the germline sequence, and a read error may be involved. The read terminates 3 residues before the CDR3 end, so the remaining end is supplied by the germline J gene. The chain employs TRBV19 and TRBJ1-6, with 7 bases identical to TRBD1. This CDR3 contains 15 residues. The germline V gene encodes CDR1 LNHDA and CDR2 SQIVND (reference sequence). The part of the CDR3 DNA that was read is TGTGCCAATAGTGTAAGACAGGGTGAGGGCTCACCC. Translating it yields CANSVRQGEGSP. The entire CDR3 sequence reads CANSVRQGEGSPLHF.

This clone was observed many times. The CDR3 here is CAIRSTDRRTEAFF. The covered CDR3 bases are TGTGCCATCAGATCGACAGATAGGAGAACTGAA. V usage is TRBV10-3 and J usage is TRBJ1-1; the D gene is possibly TRBD1 (5 bases). The read terminates 3 residues ahead of where the CDR3 ends, so the germline J gene completes it. The CDR3 length is 14 residues. CDR1 is ENHRY and CDR2 is SYGVKD in the germline V gene. V was cut by 6 bases and J by 5 bases, with 16 bases left in between.

As for this clone: The read halts 3 residues ahead of the CDR3 end, with the missing end drawn from the germline J gene. This chain connects TRBV7-9 to TRBJ1-3, with 7 nucleotides matching TRBD1. Germline V gene lookup returns CDR1 SEHNR and CDR2 FQNEAQ (reference sequence). This CDR3 comprises 15 residues. V gave up 5 bases and J gave up 2 bases; unmatched junction bases: 6. The CDR3 loop reads CASSRQGTAGNTIYF. CDR3 DNA (partial): TGTGCCAGCAGCCGACAGGGTACGGCTGGAAACACC.

Concerning this clone: One end of the junction does not line up with germline, which may come from a read error. The DNA ends 3 residues before the CDR3 does, and the rest of the CDR3 is filled in from the germline J gene. The chain joins TRBV7-8 to TRBJ1-4, with TRBD1 as a possible D gene (6 bases). Germline V lookup: CDR1 SGHVS, CDR2 FQNEAQ. The CDR3 is 16 amino acids. CDR3 DNA, as far as it was read: TGTGCCAGCAGCTCCCCCGGGGGGGCAACTAAGGAAAAA. Its translation is CASSSPGGATKEK. The full CDR3 reads CASSSPGGATKEKLFF.

This clone was detected a few times. Read coverage stops 3 residues before the CDR3 terminus; the germline J gene supplies the remainder. V is TRBV19 and J is TRBJ2-3; tentative D call: TRBD2 (7 bases). V was cut by 7 bases and J by 1 base, with 15 bases left in between. The CDR3 extends over 15 amino acids. Germline V CDR1 and CDR2: LNHDA, SQIVND (reference sequence). The DNA read from the CDR3 is TGTGCCAGTACCGGAGGGGAGGGGGGCACAGATACG. The encoded protein is CASTGGEGGTDT. The CDR3 as a whole reads CASTGGEGGTDTQYF.

This clone was counted a few times. CDR3 bases read: TGTGCCAGCAGCCAATCACAGGGGGCGGGAAATACG. It specifies CASSQSQGAGNT. The entire CDR3 protein reads CASSQSQGAGNTQYF. The chain has TRBV7-3 and TRBJ2-3, with 9 bases fitting TRBD1. The read ends 3 residues before the CDR3 terminus; that terminus is restored from the germline J gene. CDR1 SGHTA and CDR2 FQGTGA come from the germline V gene. This CDR3 comprises 15 residues. The V and J ends lost 5 bases and 7 bases, in that order; junction bases with no gene match: 10.

A word on this clone: The read terminates 3 residues ahead of where the CDR3 ends, so the germline J gene completes it. This chain uses TRBV19 with TRBJ1-6; 8 positions agree with TRBD1. The CDR3 contains 16 residues. The germline V gene encodes CDR1 LNHDA and CDR2 SQIVND (reference sequence). J gave up 3 bases and V 6 bases, and 7 bases lay outside the gene matches. Incomplete CDR3 DNA: TGTGCCAGTAGCCGCACGACAGGGGACTATAATTCACCC. Its protein is CASSRTTGDYNSP. From start to end, the CDR3 is CASSRTTGDYNSPLHF. Using reference TRBV19 and TRBJ1-6 for the parts outside the CDR3, the full variable domain is DGGITQSPKYLFRKEGQNVTLSCEQNLNHDAMYWYRQDPGQGLRLIYYSQIVNDFQKGDIAEGYSVSREKKESFPLTVTSAQKNPTAFYLCASSRTTGDYNSPLHFGNGTRLTVT.

This clone was observed a handful of times. CDR3 DNA, as far as it was read: TGCGCCAGCAGCAGAACTAGCGGGGGGGTCACAGATACG. It codes for CASSRTSGGVTDT. The complete CDR3 sequence is CASSRTSGGVTDTQYF. This chain connects TRBV5-1 to TRBJ2-3, with 13 nucleotides matching TRBD2. The observed sequence ends 3 residues before the CDR3 terminus, with the missing tail filled in from the germline J gene. This CDR3 contains 16 residues. Germline values: CDR1 SGHRS, CDR2 YFSETQ. The V segment lost 4 bases and the J segment 2 bases; nucleotides outside the gene matches: 4.

This clone occurred many times. The sequence runs out 3 residues before the end of the CDR3; the remainder is reconstructed from the germline J gene. This chain links TRBV20-1 with TRBJ2-3, with 14 bases fitting TRBD2. CDR1 and CDR2 from the germline V gene are DFQATT and SNEGSKA (reference sequence). The CDR3 length is 15 residues. V shed 5 bases and J 4 bases; nucleotides not matched to a gene: 5. This chain's CDR3 is CSAYSGLAGADTQYF. The DNA read from the CDR3 is TGCAGTGCTTACTCGGGACTAGCGGGGGCAGATACG.

Concerning this clone itself: The CDR3 end is not reached by the read, which stops 3 residues before it; the germline J gene fills it in. This chain connects TRBV16 to TRBJ1-1, with D tentatively TRBD1 (5 bases). The V and J ends lost 2 bases and 5 bases respectively, with 9 bases between them. Germline CDR1 is KGHSY and CDR2 is FQNENV. The CDR3 covers 13 residues. CDR3 in amino acids: CASSQDRGTEAFF. CDR3 DNA (partial): TGTGCCAGCAGCCAAGATAGGGGTACTGAA.

This clone appeared a few times. The CDR3 end lies 3 residues beyond the end of the read and is filled in from the germline J gene. V usage is TRBV7-9 and J usage is TRBJ2-1; D is unclear. The germline gives CDR1 SEHNR, CDR2 FQNEAQ (reference sequence). V dropped 9 bases and J dropped 0 bases, with 9 bases sitting between them. The CDR3 sequence is 13 residues long. The covered CDR3 bases are TGTGCCAGTGACAAGACCTCCTACAATGAG. It codes for CASDKTSYNE. The whole CDR3 region reads CASDKTSYNEQFF.

Within the sample, this clone is large. The read gets to within 3 residues of the CDR3 end, and the germline J gene fills in the rest. The chain carries TRBV9 and TRBJ1-2; no reliable D call. The CDR3 extends over 13 amino acids. The V gene lost 0 bases and the J gene lost 3 bases, with 6 bases spanning the gap. The V gene's germline CDR1 is SGDLS and CDR2 YYNGEE. This CDR3 is CASSVGADYGYTF. The part of the CDR3 DNA that was read is TGTGCCAGCAGCGTAGGGGCAGACTATGGC.

This clone occurred many times. Read sequence stops 3 residues before the CDR3 end, and the germline J gene provides the missing end. The chain joins TRBV6-2 or TRBV6-3 to TRBJ2-3; no definite D call. V lost 7 bases and J 2 bases, leaving 4 bases between the germline ends. The CDR3 has 11 residues. The germline CDR1 and CDR2 sequences are MNHEY and SVGEGT. The CDR3 bases that were read are TGTGCCAGCACCTCCACAGATACG. This translates into CASTSTDT. The CDR3 in full is CASTSTDTQYF.

In the case of this clone: Coverage ceases 3 residues before the CDR3 finishes, and the germline J gene fills in the end. The rearrangement joins TRBV18 to TRBJ2-6, with no clear D. Trimming shortened V by 3 bases and J by 0 bases, and 9 bases separated the two germline ends. The CDR3 length is 16 residues. Germline loops: CDR1 KGHSH, CDR2 LQKENI. The part of the CDR3 DNA that was read is TGTGCCAGCTCACCGAACAGCCTCTCTGGGGCCAACGTC. This sequence encodes CASSPNSLSGANV. The CDR3 as a whole reads CASSPNSLSGANVLTF.

This clone was observed many times. The missing CDR3 end, 3 residues past where the read stops, is filled in from the germline J gene. The V and J genes are TRBV29-1 and TRBJ1-1; possibly TRBD1 for D (6 bases). This CDR3 region has 11 residues. Trimming left V 7 bases short and J 4 bases short, with 10 bases between. Germline CDR1 reads SQVTM; CDR2 reads ANQGSEA. The part of the CDR3 DNA that was read is TGCAGCGGTAAACAGGGCACTGAA. Its protein is CSGKQGTE. The full CDR3 sequence reads CSGKQGTEAFF. The variable domain in full, completed from reference TRBV29-1 and TRBJ1-1, reads SAVISQKPSRDICQRGTSLTIQCQVDSQVTMMFWYRQQPGQSLTLIATANQGSEATYESGFVIDKFPISRPNLTFSTLTVSNMSPEDSSIYLCSGKQGTEAFFGQGTRLTVV.

In regard to this clone: The sequence runs out 3 residues before the end of the CDR3; the remainder is reconstructed from the germline J gene. The chain employs TRBV20-1 and TRBJ2-1, with D hard to call. Germline lookup yields CDR1 DFQATT and CDR2 SNEGSKA (reference sequence). The V end lost 0 bases, the J end lost 1 base, and 10 bases lay between the germline ends. The length of the CDR3 is 15 residues. The part of the CDR3 DNA that was read is TGCAGTGCTAGAGATCTAGGCGGATCCTACAATGAG. It encodes CSARDLGGSYNE. The CDR3 as a whole reads CSARDLGGSYNEQFF.

The CDR3 region is CARRRGTGELFF. CDR3 bases read: TGTGCCAGGAGGAGGGGGACCGGGGAG. The gene calls are TRBV2 and TRBJ2-2; the D call may be TRBD1 or TRBD2 (6 bases each). The missing CDR3 end, 3 residues past where the read stops, is filled in from the germline J gene. The CDR3 is made up of 12 amino acids. Trimming stripped 9 bases from V and 5 bases from J, with 10 bases between. Germline V gene data show CDR1 as SNHLY and CDR2 as FYNNEI.